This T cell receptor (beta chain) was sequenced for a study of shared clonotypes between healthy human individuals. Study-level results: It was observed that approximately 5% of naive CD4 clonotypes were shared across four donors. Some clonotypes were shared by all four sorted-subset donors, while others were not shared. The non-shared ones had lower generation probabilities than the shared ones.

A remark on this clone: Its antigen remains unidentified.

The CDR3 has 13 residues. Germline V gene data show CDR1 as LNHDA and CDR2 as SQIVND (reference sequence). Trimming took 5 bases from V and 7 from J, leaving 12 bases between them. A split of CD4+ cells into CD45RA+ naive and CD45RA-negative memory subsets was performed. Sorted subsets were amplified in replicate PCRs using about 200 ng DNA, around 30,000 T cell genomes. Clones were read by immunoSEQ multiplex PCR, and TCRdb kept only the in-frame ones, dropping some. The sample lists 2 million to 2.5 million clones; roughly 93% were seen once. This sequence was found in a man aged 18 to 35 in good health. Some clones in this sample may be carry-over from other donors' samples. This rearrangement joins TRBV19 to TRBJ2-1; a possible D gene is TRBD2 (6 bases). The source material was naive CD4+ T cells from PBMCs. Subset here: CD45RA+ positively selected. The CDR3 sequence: CASSGRGGNEQFF. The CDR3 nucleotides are TGTGCCAGTAGTGGGCGTGGGGGGAATGAGCAGTTCTTC.